This T cell receptor (beta chain) was retrieved from a study of tumor and adjacent non-tumor tissue in lung cancer. Overall study: Approximately 4 million productive TCRbeta reads were obtained per sample on average.

For this clonotype: Its antigen is as yet unknown. Germline and junction disagree at one end, which may indicate a read error.

The CDR3 has 16 residues. Germline assignment: CDR1 MRHNA and CDR2 SNTAGT. Study-wide results and caveats: Tumor tissue had significantly higher TCR diversity than normal lung. Tumor repertoires had a smaller top 100 clone share than normal lung.

Three rounds of nested PCR, following a modified ARM-PCR protocol, produced the TCRbeta library. Each CDR3 protein gets one entry after TCRdb re-called the multiplex PCR reads with MiXCR. This sample has tens of thousands of distinct CDR3 sequences, with more than 60% found just once. This sample's RNA came from whole unsorted tissue. Donors were chemotherapy-naive, newly diagnosed lung cancer surgical patients in China, August–November 2014. This chain links TRBV6-4 with TRBJ2-6; the match to TRBD1 covers 7 bases. Material for sequencing was lung tumor tissue. The TCR comes from a woman aged 45-60 years with non-small cell lung cancer. The CDR3 DNA reads as TGTGCCAGTAGTGAAAAGACAGGGAGTGGGTCCAACGTCCTGACTTTC. Translation: CASSEKTGSGSNVLTF.